These 10 T cell receptor beta chains were sequenced from one sample in a study of blood T cell repertoires in COVID-19. Measured with immunoSEQ multiplex PCR; TCRdb has only the in-frame clones, and not every one. The sample holds 280,000 or so clones, 88% seen once. Sequenced material: peripheral blood. These receptors were collected from a man younger than 35 with active or convalescent COVID-19.

At least ten counts were recorded for this clone. The rearrangement uses TRBV7-2 and TRBJ2-7; D is undetermined. Germline V CDR1 and CDR2: SGHTA, FQGNSA. The V and J ends lost 1 base and 10 bases respectively, with 8 bases between them. This CDR3 has 11 amino acids. The CDR3 bases are TGTGCCAGCAGCTTAGACAGAAACCAGTACTTC. Amino acids: CASSLDRNQYF.

The rearrangement uses TRBV10-1 and TRBJ1-5; 11 bases fit TRBD1. From germline, CDR1 is WNHNN and CDR2 SYGVQD (reference sequence). The CDR3 covers 21 residues. The J segment lost 1 base and the V segment lost 7 bases, leaving 21 bases of the junction unmatched. The CDR3 is CASTKVGWGQGESRSNQPQHF. In nucleotides, the CDR3 is TGCGCCAGCACCAAAGTCGGGTGGGGACAGGGGGAATCCCGGAGCAATCAGCCCCAGCATTTT.

The rearrangement uses TRBV5-1 and TRBJ1-2; D might be TRBD1 (5 bases). This CDR3 comprises 14 residues. V dropped 1 base and J dropped 1 base, with 8 bases sitting between them. Per germline, CDR1 SGHRS and CDR2 YFSETQ. For the CDR3, the DNA is TGCGCCAGCAGCTTGTCCAGGGATAACTATGGCTACACCTTC. This gives the protein CASSLSRDNYGYTF. The whole variable domain, filled in from reference TRBV5-1 and TRBJ1-2, reads KAGVTQTPRYLIKTRGQQVTLSCSPISGHRSVSWYQQTPGQGLQFLFEYFSETQRNKGNFPGRFSGRQFSNSRSEMNVSTLELGDSALYLCASSLSRDNYGYTFGSGTRLTVV.

The chain is built from TRBV7-9 and TRBJ2-7; 8 positions match TRBD1. Germline trimming cut 4 bases from V and 2 bases from J; bases unmatched to any gene: 4. From germline, CDR1 is SEHNR and CDR2 FQNEAQ (reference sequence). This CDR3 is built from 14 residues. CDR3 in DNA: TGTGCCAGCAGCTCCCCGGACAGGGCCTACGAGCAGTACTTC. Residues: CASSSPDRAYEQYF.

The chain is built from TRBV24-1 and TRBJ2-3, with TRBD1 matching 8 bases. The CDR3 runs 16 residues. With V trimmed by 2 bases and J by 1 base, 4 bases remained unmatched. The germline V gene has CDR1 KGHDR and CDR2 SFDVKD. The CDR3, as DNA: TGTGCCACCAGTGATTCCAGGGGGCCTGGCACAGATACGCAGTATTTT. Residues: CATSDSRGPGTDTQYF.

The chain links TRBV24-1 to TRBJ2-7; TRBD1 agrees at 7 bases. Germline-derived CDR1 and CDR2 are KGHDR and SFDVKD. This CDR3 region has 11 residues. V shed 4 bases, J shed 13 bases, and the junction held 6 bases outside the gene matches. Here the CDR3 reads CATSDATGLYF. In DNA form, the CDR3 reads TGTGCCACCAGTGACGCGACAGGGCTCTACTTC.

The chain links TRBV19 to TRBJ2-3; 10 nucleotides line up with TRBD2. The CDR3 extends over 20 amino acids. Losses at the gene ends were 9 bases for V and 6 bases for J; bases not matched to a gene: 27. Germline CDR1 reads LNHDA; CDR2 reads SQIVND (reference sequence). CDR3 coding DNA: TGTGCCAGCGCCCCGACCCGGGGTAGCGGGGGGCACTCCCCCCGGGATACGCAGTATTTT. As protein: CASAPTRGSGGHSPRDTQYF.

This clone has only one observation. The chain couples TRBV6-2 or TRBV6-3 to TRBJ1-5, with 11 bases that match TRBD1. V dropped 0 bases and J dropped 3; count of bases not matched to a gene: 7. The CDR3 extends over 18 amino acids. Germline V gives CDR1 MNHEY, CDR2 SVGEGT. The CDR3 nucleotides read TGTGCCAGCAGTTACTCTGGGGACAGGGGGTCTTTCAATCAGCCCCAGCATTTT. Translating it yields CASSYSGDRGSFNQPQHF.

The V and J genes are TRBV2 and TRBJ1-4; 9 bases match TRBD1. In germline, CDR1 is SNHLY, CDR2 FYNNEI. The CDR3 is made up of 16 amino acids. The J segment lost 7 bases and the V segment lost 4 bases, leaving 10 bases of the junction unmatched. The DNA for the CDR3 is TGTGCCAGCAGTGCAGGACAGGGGAGGTCGATTGAAAAACTGTTTTTT. Protein: CASSAGQGRSIEKLFF.

The chain links TRBV9 to TRBJ1-1; TRBD1 aligns across 7 bases. V gave up 4 bases and J gave up 4 bases; unmatched junction bases: 7. Germline assignment: CDR1 SGDLS and CDR2 YYNGEE. There are 14 residues in the CDR3. The CDR3 protein is CASSSEGDSTEAFF. CDR3 DNA sequence: TGTGCCAGCAGCTCAGAGGGGGACAGCACTGAAGCTTTCTTT.